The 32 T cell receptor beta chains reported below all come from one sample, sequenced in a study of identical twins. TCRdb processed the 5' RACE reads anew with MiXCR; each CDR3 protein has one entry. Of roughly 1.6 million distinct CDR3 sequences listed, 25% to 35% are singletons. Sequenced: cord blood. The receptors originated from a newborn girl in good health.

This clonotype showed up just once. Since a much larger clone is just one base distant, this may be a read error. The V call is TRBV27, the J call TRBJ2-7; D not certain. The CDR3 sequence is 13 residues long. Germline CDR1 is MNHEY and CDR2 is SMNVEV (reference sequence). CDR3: CASKAPESYGQYF. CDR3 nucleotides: TGTGCCAGCAAAGCCCCAGAGTCCTACGGGCAGTACTTC.

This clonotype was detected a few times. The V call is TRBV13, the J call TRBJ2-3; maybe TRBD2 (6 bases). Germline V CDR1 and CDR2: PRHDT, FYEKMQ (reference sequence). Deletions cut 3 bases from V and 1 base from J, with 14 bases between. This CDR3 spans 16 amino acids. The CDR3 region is CASSFRLESGTDTQYF. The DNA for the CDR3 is TGTGCCAGCAGCTTCCGACTAGAGTCAGGCACAGATACGCAGTATTTT.

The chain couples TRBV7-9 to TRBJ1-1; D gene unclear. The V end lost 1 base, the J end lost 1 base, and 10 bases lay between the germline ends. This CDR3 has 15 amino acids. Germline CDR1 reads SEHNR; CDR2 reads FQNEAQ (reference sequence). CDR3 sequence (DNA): TGTGCCAGCAGCTTAGTTGGGAGAGGGAACACTGAAGCTTTCTTT. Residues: CASSLVGRGNTEAFF.

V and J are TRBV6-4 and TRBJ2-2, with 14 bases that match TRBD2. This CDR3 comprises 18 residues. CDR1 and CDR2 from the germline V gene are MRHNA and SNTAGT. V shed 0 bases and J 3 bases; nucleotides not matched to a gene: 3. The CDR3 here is CASSDSGLAGVDTGELFF. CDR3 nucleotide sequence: TGTGCCAGCAGTGACTCGGGACTAGCGGGAGTGGACACCGGGGAGCTGTTTTTT.

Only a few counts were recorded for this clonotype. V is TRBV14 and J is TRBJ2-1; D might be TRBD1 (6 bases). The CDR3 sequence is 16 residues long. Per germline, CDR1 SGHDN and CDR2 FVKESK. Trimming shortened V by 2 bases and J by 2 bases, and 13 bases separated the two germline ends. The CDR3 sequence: CASSQRQGFAYNEQFF. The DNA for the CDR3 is TGTGCCAGCAGCCAACGGCAGGGGTTTGCCTACAATGAGCAGTTCTTC.

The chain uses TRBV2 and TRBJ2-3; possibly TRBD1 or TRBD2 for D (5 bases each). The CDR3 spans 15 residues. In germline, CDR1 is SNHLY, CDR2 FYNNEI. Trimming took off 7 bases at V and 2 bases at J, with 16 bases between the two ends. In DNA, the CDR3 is TGTGCCAGCAATTATGGGGGTCCCTTCACAGATACGCAGTATTTT. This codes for CASNYGGPFTDTQYF. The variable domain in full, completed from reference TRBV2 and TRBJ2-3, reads EPEVTQTPSHQVTQMGQEVILRCVPISNHLYFYWYRQILGQKVEFLVSFYNNEISEKSEIFDDQFSVERPDGSNFTLKIRSTKLEDSAMYFCASNYGGPFTDTQYFGPGTRLTVL.

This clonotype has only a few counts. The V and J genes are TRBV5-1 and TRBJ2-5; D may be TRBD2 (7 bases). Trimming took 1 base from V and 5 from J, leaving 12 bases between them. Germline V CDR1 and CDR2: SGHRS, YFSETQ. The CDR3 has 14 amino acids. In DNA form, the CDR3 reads TGCGCCAGCAGCTTGACAGGGAGGGTGGAGACCCAGTACTTC. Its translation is CASSLTGRVETQYF.

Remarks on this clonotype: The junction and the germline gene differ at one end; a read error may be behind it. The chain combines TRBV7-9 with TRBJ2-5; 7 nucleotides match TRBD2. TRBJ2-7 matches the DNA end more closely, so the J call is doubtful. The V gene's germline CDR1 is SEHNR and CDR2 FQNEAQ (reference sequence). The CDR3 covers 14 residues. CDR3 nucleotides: TGTGCCAGCGGCTTGGCGGGAGAGACCTACGAGCAGTACTTC. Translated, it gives CASGLAGETYEQYF.

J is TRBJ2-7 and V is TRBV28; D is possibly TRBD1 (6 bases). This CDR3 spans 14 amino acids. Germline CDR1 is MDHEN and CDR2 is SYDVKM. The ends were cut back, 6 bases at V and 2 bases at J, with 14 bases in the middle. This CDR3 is CASRTGRIPYEQYF. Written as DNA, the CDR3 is TGTGCCAGCAGGACAGGTAGAATCCCCTACGAGCAGTACTTC.

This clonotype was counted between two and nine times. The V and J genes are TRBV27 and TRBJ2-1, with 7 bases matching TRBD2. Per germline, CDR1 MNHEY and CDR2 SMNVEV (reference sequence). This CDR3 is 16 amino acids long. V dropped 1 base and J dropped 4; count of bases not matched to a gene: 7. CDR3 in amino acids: CASSLYSREGYNEQFF. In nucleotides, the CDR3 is TGTGCCAGCAGTTTATACAGCAGGGAGGGTTACAATGAGCAGTTCTTC.

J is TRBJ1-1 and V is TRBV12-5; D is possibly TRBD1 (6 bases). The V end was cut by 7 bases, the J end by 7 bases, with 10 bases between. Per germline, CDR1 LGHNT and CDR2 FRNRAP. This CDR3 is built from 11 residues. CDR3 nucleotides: TGTGCTAGTGAAGTGGACAGTGAAGCTTTCTTT. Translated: CASEVDSEAFF. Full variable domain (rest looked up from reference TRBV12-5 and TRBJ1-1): DARVTQTPRHKVTEMGQEVTMRCQPILGHNTVFWYRQTMMQGLELLAYFRNRAPLDDSGMPKDRFSAEMPDATLATLKIQPSEPRDSAVYFCASEVDSEAFFGQGTRLTVV.

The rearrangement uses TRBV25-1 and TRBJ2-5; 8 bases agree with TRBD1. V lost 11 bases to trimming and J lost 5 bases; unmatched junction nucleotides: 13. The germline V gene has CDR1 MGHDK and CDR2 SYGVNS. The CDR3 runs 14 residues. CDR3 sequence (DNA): TGTGCCGGATCAGGACAGGGACCAGGGGAGACCCAGTACTTC. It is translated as CAGSGQGPGETQYF. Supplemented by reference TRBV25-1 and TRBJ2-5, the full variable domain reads EADIYQTPRYLVIGTGKKITLECSQTMGHDKMYWYQQDPGMELHLIHYSYGVNSTEKGDLSSESTVSRIRTEHFPLTLESARPSHTSQYLCAGSGQGPGETQYFGPGTRLLVL.

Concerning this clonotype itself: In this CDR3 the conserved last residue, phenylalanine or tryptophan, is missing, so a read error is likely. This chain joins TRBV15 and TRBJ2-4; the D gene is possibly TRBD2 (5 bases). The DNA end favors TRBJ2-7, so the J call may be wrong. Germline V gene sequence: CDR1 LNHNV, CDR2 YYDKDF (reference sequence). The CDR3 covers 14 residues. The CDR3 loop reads CATSPDGVFYEQYS. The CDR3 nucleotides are TGTGCCACCAGCCCAGACGGGGTCTTCTACGAGCAGTACTCC.

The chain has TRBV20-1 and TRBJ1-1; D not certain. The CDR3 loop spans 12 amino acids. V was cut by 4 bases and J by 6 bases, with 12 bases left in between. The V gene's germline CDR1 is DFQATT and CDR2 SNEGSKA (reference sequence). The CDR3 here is CSAMGLGSEAFF. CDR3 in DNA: TGCAGTGCTATGGGGTTGGGGTCTGAAGCTTTCTTT.

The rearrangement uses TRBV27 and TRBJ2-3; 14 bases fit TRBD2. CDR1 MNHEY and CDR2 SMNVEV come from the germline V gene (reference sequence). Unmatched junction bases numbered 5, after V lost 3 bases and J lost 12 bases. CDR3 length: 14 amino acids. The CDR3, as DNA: TGTGCCAGCAGTTTTGAGGGACTAGCGGGGGCTCAGTATTTT. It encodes CASSFEGLAGAQYF.

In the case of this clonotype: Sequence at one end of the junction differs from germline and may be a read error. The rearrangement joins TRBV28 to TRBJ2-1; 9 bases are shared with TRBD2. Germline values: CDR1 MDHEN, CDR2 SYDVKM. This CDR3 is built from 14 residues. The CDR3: CASRPSGTYNEQFF. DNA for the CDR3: TGTGCCAGCAGACCTAGCGGGACCTATAATGAGCAGTTCTTC.

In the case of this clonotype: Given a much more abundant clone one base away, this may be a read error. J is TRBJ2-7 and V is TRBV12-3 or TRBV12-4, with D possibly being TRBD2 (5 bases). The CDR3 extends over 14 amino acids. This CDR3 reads CASGLEGYSYEQYF. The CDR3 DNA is TGTGCCAGCGGTTTAGAGGGTTACTCCTACGAGCAGTACTTC.

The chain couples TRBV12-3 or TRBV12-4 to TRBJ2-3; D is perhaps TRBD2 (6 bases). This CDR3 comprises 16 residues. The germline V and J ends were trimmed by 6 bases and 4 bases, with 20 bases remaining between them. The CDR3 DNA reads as TGTGCCAGCAGCTTGGTGCGGGGCTATAGCGCAGATACGCAGTATTTT. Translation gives CASSLVRGYSADTQYF.

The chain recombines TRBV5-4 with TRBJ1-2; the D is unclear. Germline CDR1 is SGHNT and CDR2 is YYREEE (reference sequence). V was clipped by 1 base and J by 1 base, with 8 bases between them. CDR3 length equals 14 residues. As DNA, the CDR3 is TGTGCCAGCAGCTTGCACGGAGGTAACTATGGCTACACCTTC. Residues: CASSLHGGNYGYTF. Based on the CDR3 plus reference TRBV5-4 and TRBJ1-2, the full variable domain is ETGVTQSPTHLIKTRGQQVTLRCSSQSGHNTVSWYQQALGQGPQFIFQYYREEENGRGNFPPRFSGLQFPNYSSELNVNALELDDSALYLCASSLHGGNYGYTFGSGTRLTVV.

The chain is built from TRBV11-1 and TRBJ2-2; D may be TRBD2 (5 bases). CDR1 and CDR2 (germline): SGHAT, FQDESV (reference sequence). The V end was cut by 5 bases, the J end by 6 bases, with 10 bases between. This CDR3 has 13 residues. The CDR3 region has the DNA TGTGCCAGCAGCCTTCTAGCCGCCGGGGAGCTGTTTTTT. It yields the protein CASSLLAAGELFF. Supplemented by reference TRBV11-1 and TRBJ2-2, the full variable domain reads EAEVAQSPRYKITEKSQAVAFWCDPISGHATLYWYRQILGQGPELLVQFQDESVVDDSQLPKDRFSAERLKGVDSTLKIQPAELGDSAMYLCASSLLAAGELFFGEGSRLTVL.

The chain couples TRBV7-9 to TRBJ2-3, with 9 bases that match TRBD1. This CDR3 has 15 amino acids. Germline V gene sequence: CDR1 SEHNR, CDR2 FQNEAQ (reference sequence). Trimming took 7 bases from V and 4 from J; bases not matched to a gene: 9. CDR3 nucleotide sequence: TGTGCCAGCATACCGAGCGGGACAGGGCCAGATACGCAGTATTTT. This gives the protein CASIPSGTGPDTQYF. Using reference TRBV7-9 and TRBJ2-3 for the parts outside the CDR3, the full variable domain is DTGVSQNPRHKITKRGQNVTFRCDPISEHNRLYWYRQTLGQGPEFLTYFQNEAQLEKSRLLSDRFSAERPKGSFSTLEIQRTEQGDSAMYLCASIPSGTGPDTQYFGPGTRLTVL.

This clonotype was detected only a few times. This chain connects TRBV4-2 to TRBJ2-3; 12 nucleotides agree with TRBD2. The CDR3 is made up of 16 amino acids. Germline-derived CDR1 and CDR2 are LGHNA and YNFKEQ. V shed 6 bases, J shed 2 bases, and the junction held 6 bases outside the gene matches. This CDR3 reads CASSPASGGVTDTQYF. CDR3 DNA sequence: TGTGCCAGCAGTCCGGCTAGCGGGGGGGTCACAGATACGCAGTATTTT.

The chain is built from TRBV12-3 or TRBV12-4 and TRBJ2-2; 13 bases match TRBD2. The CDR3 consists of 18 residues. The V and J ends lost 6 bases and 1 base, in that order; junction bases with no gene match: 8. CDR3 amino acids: CASRPRTSGSRNTGELFF. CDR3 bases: TGTGCCAGCAGGCCCCGGACTAGCGGGAGCCGGAACACCGGGGAGCTGTTTTTT.

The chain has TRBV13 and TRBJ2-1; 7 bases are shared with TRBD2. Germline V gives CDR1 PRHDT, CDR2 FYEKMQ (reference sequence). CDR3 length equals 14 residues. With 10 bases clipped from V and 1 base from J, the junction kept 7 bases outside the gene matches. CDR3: CATAGDGSYNEQFF. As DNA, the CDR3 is TGTGCCACCGCGGGAGACGGGTCCTACAATGAGCAGTTCTTC. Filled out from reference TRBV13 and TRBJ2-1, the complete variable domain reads AAGVIQSPRHLIKEKRETATLKCYPIPRHDTVYWYQQGPGQDPQFLISFYEKMQSDKGSIPDRFSAQQFSDYHSELNMSSLELGDSALYFCATAGDGSYNEQFFGPGTRLTVL.

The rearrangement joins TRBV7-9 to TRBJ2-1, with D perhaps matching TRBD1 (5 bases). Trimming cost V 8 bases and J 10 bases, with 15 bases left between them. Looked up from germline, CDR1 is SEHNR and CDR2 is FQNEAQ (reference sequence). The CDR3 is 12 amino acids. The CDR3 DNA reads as TGTGCCAGCGAGAGACAGCCCTACGAGCAGTTCTTC. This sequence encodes CASERQPYEQFF.

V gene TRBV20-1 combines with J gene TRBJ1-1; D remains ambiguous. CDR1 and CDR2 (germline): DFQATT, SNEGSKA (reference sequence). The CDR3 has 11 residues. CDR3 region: CSARRDTEAFF. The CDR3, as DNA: TGCAGCGCCAGAAGGGACACTGAAGCTTTCTTT.

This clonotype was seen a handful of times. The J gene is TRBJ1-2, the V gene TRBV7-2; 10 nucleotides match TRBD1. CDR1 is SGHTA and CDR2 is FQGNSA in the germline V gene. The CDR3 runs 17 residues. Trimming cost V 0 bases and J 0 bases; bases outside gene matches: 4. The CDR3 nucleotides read TGTGCCAGCAGCTTAGCCGGGACAGGGGTATCTAACTATGGCTACACCTTC. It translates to CASSLAGTGVSNYGYTF.

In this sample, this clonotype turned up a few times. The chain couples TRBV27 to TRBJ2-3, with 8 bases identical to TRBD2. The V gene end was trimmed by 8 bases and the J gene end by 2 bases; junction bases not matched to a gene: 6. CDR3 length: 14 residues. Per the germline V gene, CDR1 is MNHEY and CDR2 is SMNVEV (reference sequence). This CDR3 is CASALRGATDTQYF. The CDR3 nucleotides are TGTGCCAGCGCCCTGCGGGGGGCCACAGATACGCAGTATTTT.

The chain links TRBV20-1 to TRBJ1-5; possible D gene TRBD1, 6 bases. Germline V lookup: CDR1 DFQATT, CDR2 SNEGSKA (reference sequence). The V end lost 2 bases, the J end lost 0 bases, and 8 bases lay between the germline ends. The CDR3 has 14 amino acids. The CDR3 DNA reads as TGCAGTGCTAGACAGGGGTTTAGCAATCAGCCCCAGCATTTT. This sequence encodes CSARQGFSNQPQHF.

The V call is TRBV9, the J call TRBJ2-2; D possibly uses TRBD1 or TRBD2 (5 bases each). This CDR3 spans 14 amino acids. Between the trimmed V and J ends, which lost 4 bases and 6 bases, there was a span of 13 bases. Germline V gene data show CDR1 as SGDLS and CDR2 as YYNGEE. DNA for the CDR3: TGTGCCAGCAGCCCGCGGGTAGGGGCCGGGGAGCTGTTTTTT. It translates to CASSPRVGAGELFF.

The CDR3 bases are TGCAGTGCTAGTCGGGACAGCTATGAGCAGTTCTTC. This sequence encodes CSASRDSYEQFF. The V and J genes are TRBV20-1 and TRBJ2-1, with TRBD1 matching over 7 bases. Germline trimming cut 3 bases from V and 8 bases from J; bases unmatched to any gene: 4. Germline V lookup: CDR1 DFQATT, CDR2 SNEGSKA (reference sequence). CDR3 length equals 12 residues.

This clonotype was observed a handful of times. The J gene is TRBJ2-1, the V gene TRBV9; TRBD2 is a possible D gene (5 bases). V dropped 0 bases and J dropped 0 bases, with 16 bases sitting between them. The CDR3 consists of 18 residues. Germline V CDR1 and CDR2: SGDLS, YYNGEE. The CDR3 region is CASSVDPSFGISYNEQFF. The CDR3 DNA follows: TGTGCCAGCAGCGTAGACCCCTCCTTCGGGATCTCCTACAATGAGCAGTTCTTC. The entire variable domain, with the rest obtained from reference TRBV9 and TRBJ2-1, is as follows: DSGVTQTPKHLITATGQRVTLRCSPRSGDLSVYWYQQSLDQGLQFLIQYYNGEERAKGNILERFSAQQFPDLHSELNLSSLELGDSALYFCASSVDPSFGISYNEQFFGPGTRLTVL.